This T cell receptor beta chain was sequenced during a study of T cell repertoires in cytomegalovirus infection. This clonotype appeared many times. Its antigen is unknown. TCRdb reanalysed the reads using MiXCR and keeps one entry per CDR3 protein. There are about 330,000 distinct CDR3 sequences in the sample; approximately 30% occur only once, and 13% lies in the top ten. The TCR comes from a human donor in good health (CMV status not recorded). Some clones in this sample may be carry-over from other donors' samples. The material was cultured PBMCs, obtained from culture after CMV antigen stimulation.

CDR3 DNA sequence: TGTGCCAGCAGCGAGAGCACCGGGACAGAGCATTCACCCCTCCACTTT. Translation: CASSESTGTEHSPLHF. The V and J genes are TRBV7-6 and TRBJ1-6, with TRBD1 matching 7 bases. The junction had 12 bases not matched to a gene; V was cut back by 5 bases and J by 8 bases. CDR1 SGHVS and CDR2 FNYEAQ come from the germline V gene. This CDR3 is built from 16 residues.